The next 20 T cell receptor beta chains were all read from a single sample in a study of technical replicates of blood from a handful of donors. Here immunoSEQ multiplex PCR was the method, and the copy in TCRdb shows in-frame clones only, minus some. The table has 55,000 to 70,000 clones, around nine tenths seen once. Source material: PBMCs. The receptors shown here come from a human donor in good health. Some clones in this sample may be carry-over from other donors' samples.

The rearrangement uses TRBV6-6 and TRBJ1-1; no reliable D call. CDR1 MNHNY and CDR2 SVGAGI come from the germline V gene (reference sequence). This CDR3 contains 11 residues. V was cut by 6 bases and J by 10 bases, with 12 bases left in between. The CDR3 DNA follows: TGTGCCAGCAGCCCCGGGGTGCGAGCTTTCTTT. Translation gives CASSPGVRAFF.

The V and J genes are TRBV15 and TRBJ2-7, with 8 bases fitting TRBD1. The CDR3 is 14 amino acids. From germline, CDR1 is LNHNV and CDR2 YYDKDF (reference sequence). The ends lost 4 bases at V and 7 bases at J; junction bases unmatched: 9. CDR3 residues: CATSTDRVVGEQYF. As DNA, the CDR3 is TGTGCCACCAGCACGGACAGGGTCGTGGGGGAGCAGTACTTC. Full variable domain (rest looked up from reference TRBV15 and TRBJ2-7): DAMVIQNPRYQVTQFGKPVTLSCSQTLNHNVMYWYQQKSSQAPKLLFHYYDKDFNNEADTPDNFQSRRPNTSFCFLDIRSPGLGDTAMYLCATSTDRVVGEQYFGPGTRLTVT.

The rearrangement links TRBV30 to TRBJ2-5; 7 bases are a match to TRBD1. Germline CDR1 GTSNPN, CDR2 SVGIG (reference sequence). V dropped 0 bases and J dropped 1; count of bases not matched to a gene: 2. The CDR3 is made up of 14 amino acids. CDR3 amino acids: CAWSVGGGQETQYF. The CDR3 DNA reads as TGTGCCTGGAGTGTAGGGGGCGGCCAAGAGACCCAGTACTTC.

This sequence joins TRBV18 and TRBJ2-7; TRBD1 agrees at 9 bases. This CDR3 region has 14 residues. The germline gives CDR1 KGHSH, CDR2 LQKENI. The trim removed 3 bases at V and 7 bases at J, leaving 7 bases unmatched. Here the CDR3 DNA reads TGTGCCAGCTCACCGGACAGGGGAAGCCGGGAGCAGTACTTC. It yields the protein CASSPDRGSREQYF.

The chain uses TRBV29-1 and TRBJ2-1; 7 nucleotides match TRBD1. Unmatched junction bases numbered 6, after V lost 7 bases and J lost 0 bases. The CDR3 contains 14 residues. Looked up from germline, CDR1 is SQVTM and CDR2 is ANQGSEA. This chain's CDR3 is CSGSTGSSYNEQFF. The DNA of the CDR3 is TGCAGCGGATCGACAGGGAGCTCCTACAATGAGCAGTTCTTC.

The chain carries TRBV4-1 and TRBJ1-5; D might be TRBD1 (6 bases). The ends were cut back, 0 bases at V and 0 bases at J, with 12 bases in the middle. CDR3 length: 17 residues. CDR1 and CDR2 (germline): MGHRA, YSYEKL. The CDR3 nucleotides are TGCGCCAGCAGCCAAGATTGGACAGCAAATAGCAATCAGCCCCAGCATTTT. Encoded protein: CASSQDWTANSNQPQHF.

This clone was observed once. The chain is built from TRBV5-1 and TRBJ2-1; D is perhaps TRBD1 (7 bases). Between the trimmed V and J ends, which lost 6 bases and 0 bases, there was a span of 16 bases. The CDR3 consists of 16 residues. Germline-derived CDR1 and CDR2 are SGHRS and YFSETQ. CDR3 nucleotide sequence: TGCGCCAGCACCCCAGGAGGGGGCGCCTCCTACAATGAGCAGTTCTTC. Amino acids: CASTPGGGASYNEQFF.

The chain combines TRBV7-2 with TRBJ2-7; D might be TRBD2 (6 bases). CDR3 length: 13 residues. Germline lookup yields CDR1 SGHTA and CDR2 FQGNSA. V was shortened by 5 bases and J by 7 bases, with 15 bases between the two germline ends. The CDR3 sequence is CASSLPPGTEQYF. In nucleotides, the CDR3 is TGTGCCAGCAGCCTACCCCCCGGGACTGAGCAGTACTTC.

The chain joins TRBV5-4 to TRBJ2-7, with 8 bases matching TRBD2. V trimming: 4 bases; J trimming: 1 base; junction bases outside the gene matches: 10. Germline CDR1 and CDR2: SGHNT and YYREEE (reference sequence). There are 16 residues in the CDR3. CDR3 region: CASSPEAGGFSYEQYF. The CDR3 bases are TGTGCCAGCAGCCCCGAGGCGGGGGGCTTTTCCTACGAGCAGTACTTC.

The chain links TRBV9 to TRBJ2-2, with a possible D match to TRBD1 (6 bases). The V end was cut by 2 bases, the J end by 3 bases, with 11 bases between. Germline values: CDR1 SGDLS, CDR2 YYNGEE. The CDR3 has 15 amino acids. CDR3 bases: TGTGCCAGCAGCGTCTTCAAGGGGGACACCGGGGAGCTGTTTTTT. The encoded protein is CASSVFKGDTGELFF. The complete variable domain, with remaining parts taken from reference TRBV9 and TRBJ2-2, reads DSGVTQTPKHLITATGQRVTLRCSPRSGDLSVYWYQQSLDQGLQFLIQYYNGEERAKGNILERFSAQQFPDLHSELNLSSLELGDSALYFCASSVFKGDTGELFFGEGSRLTVL.

The chain recombines TRBV2 with TRBJ1-5, with 7 nucleotides matching TRBD1. The CDR3 consists of 14 residues. Unmatched junction bases numbered 3, after V lost 5 bases and J lost 2 bases. CDR1 is SNHLY and CDR2 is FYNNEI in the germline V gene. The CDR3 sequence: CASSSGTGNQPQHF. CDR3 in DNA: TGTGCCAGCAGTTCCGGGACAGGCAATCAGCCCCAGCATTTT.

V is TRBV7-7 and J is TRBJ1-2; D call uncertain. V dropped 7 bases and J dropped 8 bases, with 20 bases sitting between them. The CDR3 runs 14 residues. Per germline, CDR1 SSHAT and CDR2 FNYEAQ (reference sequence). CDR3 bases: TGTGCCAGCACCCCTCGGGGAGTCCCGGAGGGCTACACCTTC. Amino acids: CASTPRGVPEGYTF.

This chain connects TRBV5-1 to TRBJ1-2; no firm D call. The CDR3 contains 13 residues. CDR1 and CDR2 (germline): SGHRS, YFSETQ. V dropped 1 base and J dropped 4 bases, with 8 bases sitting between them. The chain's CDR3 is CASSLQSGYGYTF. The CDR3 DNA follows: TGCGCCAGCAGCTTGCAATCGGGCTATGGCTACACCTTC.

The chain employs TRBV7-3 and TRBJ2-6; a possible D gene is TRBD1 (6 bases). Germline V gene sequence: CDR1 SGHTA, CDR2 FQGTGA. The V gene lost 8 bases and the J gene lost 0 bases, with 17 bases spanning the gap. The CDR3 contains 17 residues. The CDR3 region is CASSDRPRISGANVLTF. As DNA, the CDR3 is TGTGCCAGCTCCGACAGGCCCCGAATCTCTGGGGCCAACGTCCTGACTTTC.

This clone was seen only once. V and J are TRBV15 and TRBJ1-2; 11 positions agree with TRBD1. The J segment lost 8 bases and the V segment lost 0 bases, leaving 5 bases of the junction unmatched. CDR3 length: 15 amino acids. Germline V CDR1 and CDR2: LNHNV, YYDKDF (reference sequence). This chain's CDR3 is CATSREKGQGGGYTF. CDR3 nucleotide sequence: TGTGCCACCAGCAGAGAAAAGGGACAGGGGGGAGGCTACACCTTC.

CDR3 protein: CASSRDRNTGELFF. The CDR3 coding sequence is TGTGCCAGCAGCCGGGACAGGAACACCGGGGAGCTGTTTTTT. The V call is TRBV4-2, the J call TRBJ2-2, with 7 bases lining up with TRBD1. The CDR3 has 14 residues. From germline, CDR1 is LGHNA and CDR2 YNFKEQ. The junction had 0 bases not matched to a gene; V was cut back by 4 bases and J by 1 base.

This chain connects TRBV10-3 to TRBJ1-2, with a weak D call TRBD1 (6 bases). Germline V gene lookup returns CDR1 ENHRY and CDR2 SYGVKD. The CDR3 contains 13 residues. Trimming removed 10 bases at V and 4 bases at J, with 16 bases between. The CDR3 loop reads CATGEQGGYGYTF. CDR3 coding DNA: TGTGCCACAGGGGAGCAGGGCGGCTATGGCTACACCTTC.

V usage is TRBV5-1 and J usage is TRBJ2-5, with 7 bases that match TRBD2. The CDR3 covers 15 residues. V was pared by 3 bases and J by 1 base, with 6 bases of the junction left unmatched. CDR1 SGHRS and CDR2 YFSETQ come from the germline V gene. The CDR3 DNA reads as TGCGCCAGCAGCTCCCTTAGCGGGCCCCAAGAGACCCAGTACTTC. Amino acid sequence: CASSSLSGPQETQYF.

This clone appeared once. V is TRBV5-4 and J is TRBJ1-2, with D uncertain. The V and J ends lost 4 bases and 4 bases respectively, with 8 bases between them. The CDR3 is 12 residues long. CDR1 is SGHNT, CDR2 YYREEE, per germline (reference sequence). The CDR3 here is CASSASTYGYTF. CDR3 coding DNA: TGTGCCAGCAGCGCCAGTACCTATGGCTACACCTTC.

The genes are TRBV7-9 and TRBJ2-2; no firm D call. The germline V gene encodes CDR1 SEHNR and CDR2 FQNEAQ (reference sequence). The CDR3 contains 14 residues. V lost 4 bases and J 4 bases, leaving 10 bases between the germline ends. As DNA, the CDR3 is TGTGCCAGCAGCTCAGCCCTCGTCACCGGGGAGCTGTTTTTT. Its translation: CASSSALVTGELFF.